A selection of T cell receptor beta chains follows, all from one sample in a study of siplizumab effects on memory and regulatory T cells. Sequencing was performed with immunoSEQ multiplex PCR; in TCRdb, only in-frame clones are kept and a portion is missing. In the table there are 57,000 or so clones, 85% to 95% of which are singletons. Specimen: CD8+ T cells sorted from blood. The receptor source for this set is a human donor in good health. The CDR3 runs from the conserved cysteine through the conserved F or W. D genes are given only for firm matches. Not all rows give a size; the values are once, few, many and, for expanded clones, a class.

>.|TRBJ2-7|TRBD1|TRBV11-2
TGTGCCAGCAGCTTTGGGACAGGGACCTACGAGCAGTACTTC
CASSFGTGTYEQYF
>.|TRBJ1-1|.|TRBV25-1
TGTGCCAGCAGTGCCCGGGCGATGAACACTGAAGCTTTCTTT
CASSARAMNTEAFF
>.|TRBJ2-2|.|TRBV9
TGTGCCAGCAGCGTATCAGGAGCGATTGCTGGGGAGCTGTTTTTT
CASSVSGAIAGELFF
>.|TRBJ1-2|.|TRBV29-1
TGCAGCGTGGAGGGGAAATACAGGGATGGCTACACCTTC
CSVEGKYRDGYTF
>.|TRBJ2-1|.|TRBV5-1
TGCGCCAGCAGCTTGCCGCGCGGGATGGGGAATGAGCAGTTCTTC
CASSLPRGMGNEQFF
>.|TRBJ2-5|TRBD2|TRBV28
TGTGCCAGCAGAAGACTTGAAGGACTAGCGGGAGAAGAGACCCAGTACTTC
CASRRLEGLAGEETQYF
>.|TRBJ1-1|.|TRBV7-8
TGTGCCAGCAGCTTGGGTGGGGGTAAACAAGGTGCTTTCTTT
CASSLGGGKQGAFF
>.|TRBJ2-4|.|TRBV6-1
TGTGCCAGCAGTGTCGGAGGATCCAAAAACATTCAGTACTTC
CASSVGGSKNIQYF
>.|TRBJ2-7|TRBD2|TRBV6-4
TGTGCCAGCAGTGAAGCGGGAGGGCTCTACGAGCAGTACTTC
CASSEAGGLYEQYF
>.|TRBJ2-7|.|TRBV28
TGTGCCAGCAGTTTCCCCTACTCCTACGAGCAGTACTTC
CASSFPYSYEQYF
>.|TRBJ1-5|.|TRBV6-4
TGTGCCAGCAGTGCCGGGAGCAATCAGCCCCAGCATTTT
CASSAGSNQPQHF
>.|TRBJ1-4|.|TRBV28
TGTGCCAGCAGTATAGGGAATGAAAAACTGTTTTTT
CASSIGNEKLFF
>.|TRBJ2-5|TRBD1|TRBV7-9
TGTGCCAGCAGCTTAGAACAGGGGGCCATGGAGACCCAGTACTTC
CASSLEQGAMETQYF
>.|TRBJ1-1|.|TRBV13
TGTGCCAGCAGCTTTCAGGGGCAGGGAGATACTGAAGCTTTCTTT
CASSFQGQGDTEAFF
>once|TRBJ2-2|.|TRBV27
TGTGCCAGCGGATCACTGAACACCGGGGAGCTGTTTTTT
CASGSLNTGELFF
>.|TRBJ2-2|TRBD1|TRBV23-1
TGCGCCAGCAGTCAATCGACAGGGGCCTTCACCGGGGAGCTGTTTTTT
CASSQSTGAFTGELFF
>.|TRBJ2-5|.|TRBV29-1
TGCAGCGTTGAAGACGGGGCGCCCGATCGGTACTTC
CSVEDGAPDRYF
>.|TRBJ2-7|TRBD1|TRBV29-1
TGCAGCGTTGAAACGGGGACAGGGGACGAGCAGTACTTC
CSVETGTGDEQYF
>.|TRBJ1-1|TRBD1|TRBV11-2
TGTGCCAGCAGCTTAAGTCACAGGGGGAACACTGAAGCTTTCTTT
CASSLSHRGNTEAFF
>.|TRBJ1-1|.|TRBV7-2
TGTGCCAGCAGCTTAGATCGGTCGTGGGCGAACACTGAAGCTTTCTTT
CASSLDRSWANTEAFF
>.|TRBJ2-7|.|TRBV13
TGTGCCAGCAGCTTAGAGAGTGGGGACTGGGGCGAGCAGTACTTC
CASSLESGDWGEQYF
>few|TRBJ1-6|.|TRBV27
TGTGCCAGCAGTTTACTTCAGACGAATTCACCCCTCCACTTT
CASSLLQTNSPLHF
>few|TRBJ2-1|TRBD1|TRBV9
TGTGCCAGCAGCGTAGGAGGGGGGACAGGGACCAATGAGCAGTTCTTC
CASSVGGGTGTNEQFF
>.|TRBJ1-1|.|TRBV19
TGTGCCAGTAGTCCACAAGGGATGAACACTGAAGCTTTCTTT
CASSPQGMNTEAFF
>.|TRBJ2-1|.|TRBV4-3
TGCGCCAGCAGCCAAGATCGGACTAATGAGCAGTTCTTC
CASSQDRTNEQFF
>.|TRBJ2-1|TRBD2|TRBV6-4
TGTGCCAGCAGTCTGAGGGCTAGCGGGGGGTACAATGAGCAGTTCTTC
CASSLRASGGYNEQFF
>.|TRBJ1-6|TRBD1|TRBV5-6
TGTGCCAGCAGCTTATTTCAGGGGGCTGGCAATAATTCACCCCTCCACTTT
CASSLFQGAGNNSPLHF
>.|TRBJ2-7|TRBD2|TRBV30
TGTGCCTGGAGAAGCGGGAGGGCCCACGAGCAGTACTTC
CAWRSGRAHEQYF
>.|TRBJ2-7|TRBD2|TRBV7-9
TGTGCCAGCAGCTTTGGGTTTTTCTCCGGGACTAGCTCCTACGAGCAGTACTTC
CASSFGFFSGTSSYEQYF
>.|TRBJ2-7|.|TRBV5-8
TGTGCCAGCAGCTTGGTTTACGAGCAGTACTTC
CASSLVYEQYF
>.|TRBJ2-3|.|TRBV7-3
TGTGCCAGCAGCTCTGGCCAAGGCACAGATACGCAGTATTTT
CASSSGQGTDTQYF
>once|TRBJ1-2|TRBD1|TRBV6-6
TGTGCCAGCACCGCACAGGGGAACTATGGCTACACCTTC
CASTAQGNYGYTF
>.|TRBJ2-1|.|TRBV5-1
TGCGCCAGCAGCACCCCGGGTGAGCAGTTCTTC
CASSTPGEQFF
>.|TRBJ2-1|.|TRBV29-1
TGCAGCGTTGAGGCTAGCTGGAACAATGAGCAGTTCTTC
CSVEASWNNEQFF
>.|TRBJ2-1|.|TRBV6-5
TGTGCCAGCAGTCGCGACGGCGAAGGCGATGAGCAGTTCTTC
CASSRDGEGDEQFF
>.|TRBJ2-1|TRBD2|TRBV4-2
TGTGCCAGCAGCCAAGAGTGGGGCGGGAGAACGAATGAGCAGTTCTTC
CASSQEWGGRTNEQFF
>.|TRBJ2-2|.|TRBV5-3
TGTGCCAGGGGACGGAGGGCTAGCGTCTGCGGGGAGCTGTTTTTT
CARGRRASVCGELFF
>.|TRBJ2-1|.|TRBV27
TGTGCCAGCAGTTTCCGCGGGACGTCCTACAATGAGCAGTTCTTC
CASSFRGTSYNEQFF
>.|TRBJ2-7|.|TRBV4-3
TGCGCCAGCAGCCAGGGACTGGCCTACGAGCAGTACTTC
CASSQGLAYEQYF
>.|TRBJ2-1|.|TRBV6-5
TGTGCCAGCAGTTACTCTGATGAGCAGTTCTTC
CASSYSDEQFF
>.|TRBJ1-3|.|TRBV6-6
TGTGCCAGCAGTTACGGGTCTGGAAACACCATATATTTT
CASSYGSGNTIYF
>.|TRBJ2-1|TRBD2|TRBV27
TGTGCCAGCAGTTCTCTGACTAGCGGCTACAATGAGCAGTTCTTC
CASSSLTSGYNEQFF
>.|TRBJ2-5|.|TRBV7-9
TGTGCCAGCAGCTCAGGGCACCGGGAGACCCAGTACTTC
CASSSGHRETQYF
>.|TRBJ2-7|.|TRBV15
TGTGCCACCAGCAGAGATACGACGGGGAAATCCTACGAGCAGTACTTC
CATSRDTTGKSYEQYF
>once|TRBJ2-4|.|TRBV19
TGTGCCAGTAGTATAGAGGGAGGCCCTTACGGGAACATTCAGTACTTC
CASSIEGGPYGNIQYF
>.|TRBJ1-1|.|TRBV9
TGTGCCAGCAGCCCAACACCGGGACAGAACACTGAAGCTTTCTTT
CASSPTPGQNTEAFF
>.|TRBJ2-1|TRBD2|TRBV7-6
TGTGCCAGCAGCTTAGGGGGACTAGCGGACTCCTACAATGAGCAGTTCTTC
CASSLGGLADSYNEQFF
>.|TRBJ1-5|.|TRBV15
TGTGCCACAAGTTTGGAGGTAGGCAATCAGCCCCAGCATTTT
CATSLEVGNQPQHF
>large|TRBJ2-5|.|TRBV7-3
TGTGCCAGGGTAAACAACCGGGGAGGGTACTTC
CARVNNRGGYF
>.|TRBJ1-2|.|TRBV7-8
TGTGCCAGCAGCTTAGGCGGGAGTAGGGTCTTC
CASSLGGSRVF
>.|TRBJ2-7|.|TRBV7-2
TGTGCCAGCAGCTTTAGGGGGGTCTACGAGCAGTACTTC
CASSFRGVYEQYF
>.|TRBJ2-7|TRBD2|TRBV7-9
TGTGCCAGCAGCCAGGGGACTAGCGGGAGCTACGAGCAGTACTTC
CASSQGTSGSYEQYF
>.|TRBJ2-7|TRBD1|TRBV14
TGTGCCAGCAGCCTGGGACAGATCGAGCAGTACTTC
CASSLGQIEQYF